The rows below give T cell receptor beta chains drawn from one sample of a study of response to subunit inactivated influenza vaccine. MiXCR, applied by TCRdb to the RT-PCR reads, yields one record per CDR3 protein. This sample has some 520,000 distinct CDR3 sequences, with 16% found just once. Material: CD4+ T cells sorted from PBMCs, obtained around 2 years after vaccination. The receptors shown here come from a man aged 50 to 75 who received an inactivated influenza vaccine. Both conserved end residues are part of each CDR3. Fields, in order: J gene, clone size, V gene, D gene, CDR3 protein, CDR3 DNA. The D gene is left open where the match is weak. Only some rows state a clone size, as once, few, many or a class for expanded clones.

J gene: TRBJ1-2
clone size: many
V gene: TRBV11-2
D gene: -
CDR3 protein: CASSLSDIMAGGYTF
CDR3 DNA: TGTGCCAGCAGCTTATCCGACATTATGGCAGGTGGCTACACCTTC

J gene: TRBJ2-4
clone size: few
V gene: TRBV7-2
D gene: -
CDR3 protein: CASSFGGSKNIQYF
CDR3 DNA: TGTGCCAGCAGCTTTGGGGGGAGCAAAAACATTCAGTACTTC

J gene: TRBJ2-3
clone size: -
V gene: TRBV10-1
D gene: -
CDR3 protein: CASSVGEPGGVQYF
CDR3 DNA: TGCGCCAGCAGTGTTGGGGAACCTGGCGGGGTGCAGTATTTT

J gene: TRBJ2-5
clone size: -
V gene: TRBV12-3/TRBV12-4
D gene: -
CDR3 protein: CASSPLGGVQSETQYF
CDR3 DNA: TGTGCCAGCAGTCCCCTCGGCGGGGTTCAGTCAGAGACCCAGTACTTC

J gene: TRBJ1-1
clone size: few
V gene: TRBV20-1
D gene: TRBD1
CDR3 protein: CRAFWGQGGTEAFF
CDR3 DNA: TGCAGGGCCTTTTGGGGACAGGGTGGGACTGAAGCTTTCTTT

J gene: TRBJ1-6
clone size: -
V gene: TRBV10-1
D gene: TRBD1
CDR3 protein: CATRTGGSPLHF
CDR3 DNA: TGCGCCACCAGGACAGGGGGCTCACCCCTCCACTTT

J gene: TRBJ1-5
clone size: -
V gene: TRBV20-1
D gene: TRBD1
CDR3 protein: CSAQQGARQPQHF
CDR3 DNA: TGCAGTGCTCAACAGGGGGCTCGCCAGCCCCAGCATTTT

J gene: TRBJ2-7
clone size: few
V gene: TRBV4-3
D gene: TRBD2
CDR3 protein: CASSQDRSGEPLF
CDR3 DNA: TGCGCCAGCAGCCAAGATCGTAGCGGGGAGCCACTTTTC

J gene: TRBJ1-1
clone size: -
V gene: TRBV7-9
D gene: -
CDR3 protein: CASSPSTQALANTEAFF
CDR3 DNA: TGTGCCAGCAGCCCCTCAACTCAAGCCCTGGCGAACACTGAAGCTTTCTTT

J gene: TRBJ2-6
clone size: -
V gene: TRBV12-3/TRBV12-4
D gene: -
CDR3 protein: CASSLSPSSGANVLTF
CDR3 DNA: TGTGCCAGCAGTTTAAGTCCTAGTTCTGGGGCCAACGTCCTGACTTTC

J gene: TRBJ2-2
clone size: few
V gene: TRBV28
D gene: TRBD2
CDR3 protein: CASSLDFAGGFAGELFF
CDR3 DNA: TGTGCCAGCAGTTTAGATTTTGCGGGGGGGTTCGCCGGGGAGCTGTTTTTT

J gene: TRBJ2-6
clone size: -
V gene: TRBV3-1
D gene: -
CDR3 protein: CASSPNPGKWSGANVLTF
CDR3 DNA: TGTGCCAGCAGCCCCAACCCGGGGAAATGGTCTGGGGCCAACGTCCTGACTTTC

J gene: TRBJ2-4
clone size: -
V gene: TRBV5-1
D gene: TRBD1
CDR3 protein: CASSLETQGNIQYF
CDR3 DNA: TGCGCCAGCAGCCTAGAGACACAGGGGAACATTCAGTACTTC

J gene: TRBJ2-1
clone size: few
V gene: TRBV24-1
D gene: -
CDR3 protein: CATRAPGLNNEQFF
CDR3 DNA: TGTGCCACCAGGGCACCCGGACTCAACAATGAGCAGTTCTTC

J gene: TRBJ1-2
clone size: few
V gene: TRBV5-1
D gene: -
CDR3 protein: CASSLPLTDYGYTF
CDR3 DNA: TGCGCCAGCAGCTTGCCCCTGACGGACTATGGCTACACCTTC

J gene: TRBJ2-7
clone size: few
V gene: TRBV3-1
D gene: -
CDR3 protein: CASSQGLDRQYF
CDR3 DNA: TGTGCCAGCAGCCAAGGACTAGATCGGCAGTACTTC

J gene: TRBJ2-6
clone size: -
V gene: TRBV7-2
D gene: -
CDR3 protein: CASSFDFGANVLTF
CDR3 DNA: TGTGCCAGCAGCTTTGATTTCGGGGCCAACGTCCTGACTTTC

J gene: TRBJ2-7
clone size: -
V gene: TRBV29-1
D gene: TRBD1
CDR3 protein: CSVETGTSLSYEQYF
CDR3 DNA: TGCAGCGTTGAGACAGGGACATCTCTCTCCTACGAGCAGTACTTC

J gene: TRBJ2-1
clone size: few
V gene: TRBV6-2/TRBV6-3
D gene: -
CDR3 protein: CASSYGVRNEQFF
CDR3 DNA: TGTGCCAGCAGTTACGGCGTGAGGAATGAGCAGTTCTTC

J gene: TRBJ2-2
clone size: few
V gene: TRBV6-5
D gene: TRBD1
CDR3 protein: CASSYRQGAAGGNTGELFF
CDR3 DNA: TGTGCCAGCAGTTACAGACAGGGGGCGGCGGGGGGAAACACCGGGGAGCTGTTTTTT

J gene: TRBJ2-1
clone size: -
V gene: TRBV7-2
D gene: -
CDR3 protein: CASSFLSNEQFF
CDR3 DNA: TGTGCCAGCAGCTTTCTGAGCAATGAGCAGTTCTTC

J gene: TRBJ2-7
clone size: -
V gene: TRBV4-1
D gene: -
CDR3 protein: CASSQGWVSYEQYF
CDR3 DNA: TGCGCCAGCAGCCAAGGTTGGGTCTCCTACGAGCAGTACTTC

J gene: TRBJ1-2
clone size: -
V gene: TRBV3-1
D gene: TRBD1
CDR3 protein: CASSPLSGQGIHGYTF
CDR3 DNA: TGTGCCAGCAGCCCACTGTCCGGACAGGGTATCCATGGCTACACCTTC

J gene: TRBJ2-7
clone size: few
V gene: TRBV10-3
D gene: TRBD1
CDR3 protein: CATGLTGHSYEQYF
CDR3 DNA: TGTGCCACCGGCCTGACAGGGCATTCCTACGAGCAGTACTTC

J gene: TRBJ2-2
clone size: many
V gene: TRBV5-1
D gene: -
CDR3 protein: CASSRTEIDTGELFF
CDR3 DNA: TGCGCCAGCAGCCGCACGGAGATAGACACCGGGGAGCTGTTTTTT

J gene: TRBJ2-2
clone size: few
V gene: TRBV11-2
D gene: TRBD2
CDR3 protein: CASSWTSGGFTNTGELFF
CDR3 DNA: TGTGCCAGCAGCTGGACTAGCGGGGGGTTTACGAACACCGGGGAGCTGTTTTTT

J gene: TRBJ1-5
clone size: -
V gene: TRBV16
D gene: TRBD1
CDR3 protein: CASSLPTGQLNQPQHF
CDR3 DNA: TGTGCCAGCAGCCTCCCAACGGGACAGCTAAATCAGCCCCAGCATTTT

J gene: TRBJ1-2
clone size: -
V gene: TRBV10-3
D gene: TRBD1
CDR3 protein: CAINRQGAVGYTF
CDR3 DNA: TGTGCCATCAACCGACAGGGGGCGGTTGGCTACACCTTC

J gene: TRBJ1-1
clone size: -
V gene: TRBV20-1
D gene: -
CDR3 protein: CSARAQDWGTEAFF
CDR3 DNA: TGCAGTGCTAGAGCTCAAGACTGGGGCACTGAAGCTTTCTTT

J gene: TRBJ2-1
clone size: few
V gene: TRBV2
D gene: TRBD2
CDR3 protein: CASRPGLAENLHEQFF
CDR3 DNA: TGTGCCAGCAGACCCGGACTAGCGGAAAATCTGCATGAGCAGTTCTTC

J gene: TRBJ1-6
clone size: few
V gene: TRBV10-3
D gene: -
CDR3 protein: CAISEGPKVNSPLHF
CDR3 DNA: TGTGCCATCAGTGAAGGTCCCAAAGTTAATTCACCCCTCCACTTT

J gene: TRBJ1-5
clone size: few
V gene: TRBV12-3/TRBV12-4
D gene: -
CDR3 protein: CASSFEGVGQPQHF
CDR3 DNA: TGTGCCAGCAGTTTTGAAGGGGTCGGGCAGCCCCAGCATTTT

J gene: TRBJ1-5
clone size: many
V gene: TRBV6-5
D gene: -
CDR3 protein: CASSFRPGSNQPQHF
CDR3 DNA: TGTGCCAGCAGTTTTCGTCCGGGGAGCAATCAGCCCCAGCATTTT

J gene: TRBJ2-1
clone size: -
V gene: TRBV29-1
D gene: TRBD2
CDR3 protein: CSGASGTKGNEQFF
CDR3 DNA: TGCAGCGGAGCTTCCGGGACTAAGGGCAATGAGCAGTTCTTC

J gene: TRBJ2-1
clone size: -
V gene: TRBV12-3/TRBV12-4
D gene: TRBD2
CDR3 protein: CASSAPSGGSYNEQFF
CDR3 DNA: TGTGCCAGCAGCGCCCCTAGCGGGGGATCCTACAATGAGCAGTTCTTC

J gene: TRBJ1-2
clone size: -
V gene: TRBV28
D gene: -
CDR3 protein: CASRVRGADGYTF
CDR3 DNA: TGTGCCAGCAGAGTTCGGGGGGCGGATGGCTACACCTTC

J gene: TRBJ2-1
clone size: many
V gene: TRBV5-5
D gene: -
CDR3 protein: CASSLSWLDLYNEQFF
CDR3 DNA: TGTGCCAGCAGCTTATCTTGGCTGGATTTATACAATGAGCAGTTCTTC